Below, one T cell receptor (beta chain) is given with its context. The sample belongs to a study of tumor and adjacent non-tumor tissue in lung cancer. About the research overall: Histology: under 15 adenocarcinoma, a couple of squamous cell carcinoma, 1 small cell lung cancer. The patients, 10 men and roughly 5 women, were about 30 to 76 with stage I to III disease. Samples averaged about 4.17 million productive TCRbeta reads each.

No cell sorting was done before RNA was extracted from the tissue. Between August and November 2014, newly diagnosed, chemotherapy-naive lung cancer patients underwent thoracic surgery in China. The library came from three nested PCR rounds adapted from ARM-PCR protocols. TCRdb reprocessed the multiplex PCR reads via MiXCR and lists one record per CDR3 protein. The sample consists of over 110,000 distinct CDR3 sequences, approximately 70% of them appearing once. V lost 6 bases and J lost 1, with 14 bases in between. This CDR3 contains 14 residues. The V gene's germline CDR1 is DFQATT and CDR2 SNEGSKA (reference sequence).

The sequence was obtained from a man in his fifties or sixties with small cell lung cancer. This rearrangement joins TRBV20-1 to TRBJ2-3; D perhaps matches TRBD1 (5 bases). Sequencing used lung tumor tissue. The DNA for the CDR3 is TGCAGTGCCTTACCAGGGTACGGCACAGATACGCAGTATTTT. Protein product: CSALPGYGTDTQYF.